A single sample gave rise to the 26 T cell receptor beta chains below, sequenced in a study of cytomegalovirus exposure and HLA in healthy donors. The PCR used 60 Vbeta and 13 Jbeta primers. Profiling relied on immunoSEQ multiplex PCR, and the TCRdb table lists in-frame clones only, not all of them. Of under 200,000 clones listed, 65% to 85% are singletons. Sequencing was done on a sample of PBMCs. These receptors were taken from a woman aged 18 to 35 in good health and CMV-seronegative.

The J gene is TRBJ2-7, the V gene TRBV5-1, with 8 bases matching TRBD1. V lost 0 bases, J lost 3 bases, and 2 bases stayed unmatched. Germline CDR1 is SGHRS and CDR2 is YFSETQ. CDR3 size: 14 residues. The CDR3 protein is CASSLDRGVYEQYF. The DNA of the CDR3 is TGCGCCAGCAGCTTGGACAGGGGGGTCTACGAGCAGTACTTC.

The CDR3 region has the DNA TGCGCCAGCAGCCGCGGGGGTGTCAGTGAGACCCAGTACTTC. Translation gives CASSRGGVSETQYF. This chain connects TRBV5-1 to TRBJ2-5, with 7 nucleotides matching TRBD2. The CDR3 length is 14 residues. Germline values: CDR1 SGHRS, CDR2 YFSETQ. V lost 4 bases and J lost 5; bases outside the gene matches: 8.

The chain uses TRBV5-1 and TRBJ1-5; the D gene is possibly TRBD1 (5 bases). Between the trimmed V and J ends, which lost 4 bases and 2 bases, there was a span of 25 bases. The CDR3 length is 19 residues. CDR1 SGHRS and CDR2 YFSETQ come from the germline V gene. The CDR3 here is CASSEGTSGGGRGNQPQHF. The CDR3 DNA reads as TGCGCCAGCAGCGAAGGGACCTCCGGGGGTGGGAGGGGCAATCAGCCCCAGCATTTT.

The rearrangement links TRBV20-1 to TRBJ1-6; D is ambiguous. V lost 5 bases to trimming and J lost 7 bases, with 6 bases between them. CDR1 is DFQATT and CDR2 is SNEGSKA in the germline V gene (reference sequence). The length of the CDR3 is 11 residues. The chain's CDR3 is CSAHLNSPLHF. The CDR3 DNA is TGCAGTGCTCACTTAAATTCACCCCTCCACTTT.

This clone was counted a single time. V is TRBV28 and J is TRBJ2-7, with 9 positions matching TRBD1. This CDR3 is 16 amino acids long. Germline V gene lookup returns CDR1 MDHEN and CDR2 SYDVKM. The ends lost 5 bases at V and 2 bases at J; junction bases unmatched: 10. Here the CDR3 DNA reads TGTGCCAGCAGTCCTCGCCGGGACAGGGCCACCTACGAGCAGTACTTC. This encodes CASSPRRDRATYEQYF.

The rearrangement uses TRBV25-1 and TRBJ1-2, with D possibly matching TRBD1 (6 bases). Trimming removed 5 bases at V and 4 bases at J, with 14 bases between. The germline CDR1 and CDR2 sequences are MGHDK and SYGVNS. The CDR3 is 14 residues long. CDR3 loop: CASSPRGGFYGYTF. CDR3 bases: TGTGCCAGCAGTCCAAGGGGGGGGTTCTATGGCTACACCTTC.

This sequence joins TRBV28 and TRBJ1-5, with a possible D match to TRBD1 (5 bases). This CDR3 spans 15 amino acids. Per germline, CDR1 MDHEN and CDR2 SYDVKM. The V and J ends lost 2 bases and 2 bases respectively, with 10 bases between them. The DNA for the CDR3 is TGTGCCAGCAGTTTAGGCGTCAGGGGCAATCAGCCCCAGCATTTT. It specifies CASSLGVRGNQPQHF.

The genes are TRBV27 and TRBJ1-2, with TRBD1 identical over 7 bases. Germline V gene data show CDR1 as MNHEY and CDR2 as SMNVEV (reference sequence). The CDR3 is 15 residues long. Trimming removed 5 bases from V and 8 bases from J; junction bases left unmatched: 14. The CDR3 protein is CASSQWTGEIRGYTF. The CDR3 bases are TGTGCCAGCAGTCAATGGACAGGAGAAATTAGGGGCTACACCTTC.

This sequence joins TRBV28 and TRBJ2-1; 8 bases are shared with TRBD2. The germline CDR1 and CDR2 sequences are MDHEN and SYDVKM. The CDR3 has 17 residues. Losses at the gene ends were 8 bases for V and 4 bases for J; bases not matched to a gene: 16. The CDR3: CASPRNQALAEYNEQFF. In nucleotides, the CDR3 is TGTGCCAGCCCCCGGAACCAGGCACTAGCGGAATACAATGAGCAGTTCTTC.

The rearrangement links TRBV27 to TRBJ1-4; D is unresolved. The CDR3 sequence is 15 residues long. Looked up from germline, CDR1 is MNHEY and CDR2 is SMNVEV (reference sequence). V lost 2 bases and J lost 4, with 11 bases in between. The CDR3: CASSLRPASNEKLFF. The CDR3 DNA is TGTGCCAGCAGTTTAAGGCCAGCTAGTAATGAAAAACTGTTTTTT.

The chain recombines TRBV6-6 with TRBJ2-6; weak D call: TRBD1 (5 bases). The germline V and J ends were trimmed by 2 bases and 0 bases, with 8 bases remaining between them. This CDR3 region has 16 residues. The germline CDR1 and CDR2 sequences are MNHNY and SVGAGI (reference sequence). The CDR3 is CASSYPTVSGANVLTF. In DNA form, the CDR3 reads TGTGCCAGCAGTTACCCGACAGTCTCTGGGGCCAACGTCCTGACTTTC.

This clone was detected once. The gene calls are TRBV7-9 and TRBJ2-5, with a possible D match to TRBD2 (6 bases). Trimming removed 8 bases from V and 2 bases from J, with 12 bases in between. This CDR3 spans 13 amino acids. Germline V gene sequence: CDR1 SEHNR, CDR2 FQNEAQ (reference sequence). The CDR3 loop is CASGPSAQETQYF. CDR3 bases: TGTGCCAGCGGACCTAGCGCACAAGAGACCCAGTACTTC.

This clone was counted once. The J gene is TRBJ2-7, the V gene TRBV5-1; 7 nucleotides match TRBD2. V lost 5 bases to trimming and J lost 3 bases; unmatched junction nucleotides: 8. Looked up from germline, CDR1 is SGHRS and CDR2 is YFSETQ. This CDR3 is 14 amino acids long. In DNA, the CDR3 is TGCGCCAGCAGTCGGGGGGTCGGGGGCTACGAGCAGTACTTC. Protein: CASSRGVGGYEQYF.

The chain uses TRBV2 and TRBJ1-1, with D perhaps TRBD1 (6 bases). Germline CDR1 SNHLY, CDR2 FYNNEI. The germline V and J ends were trimmed by 6 bases and 6 bases, with 11 bases remaining between them. CDR3 length equals 12 residues. In DNA, the CDR3 is TGTGCCAGCAGCCTACAGGGAGCTGAAGCTTTCTTT. Amino acid sequence: CASSLQGAEAFF.

CDR3 residues: CASSLVGLERETQYF. The CDR3 coding sequence is TGTGCCAGCAGCTTGGTTGGACTAGAACGAGAGACCCAGTACTTC. This chain connects TRBV5-4 to TRBJ2-5; 7 bases match TRBD2. Losses at the gene ends were 0 bases for V and 4 bases for J; bases not matched to a gene: 6. This CDR3 is built from 15 residues. Germline V lookup: CDR1 SGHNT, CDR2 YYREEE (reference sequence).

This clone was counted between two and nine times. This chain links TRBV11-2 with TRBJ2-7, with D hard to call. This CDR3 has 17 amino acids. CDR1 and CDR2 (germline): SGHAT, FQNNGV. The V end lost 1 base, the J end lost 1 base, and 17 bases lay between the germline ends. This CDR3 is CASSLGPWASRSYEQYF. The CDR3 coding sequence is TGTGCCAGCAGCTTAGGACCGTGGGCAAGCAGATCCTACGAGCAGTACTTC.

The chain uses TRBV28 and TRBJ2-5; D is possibly TRBD2 (6 bases). The length of the CDR3 is 17 residues. Germline lookup yields CDR1 MDHEN and CDR2 SYDVKM. Trimming stripped 10 bases from V and 3 bases from J, with 27 bases between. CDR3 nucleotide sequence: TGTGCCACCTACTCAGTTGGGGTGGAGGGCCTAAAAGAGACCCAGTACTTC. Encoded protein: CATYSVGVEGLKETQYF.

This chain links TRBV6-1 with TRBJ2-7; 7 bases match TRBD1. The V segment lost 3 bases and the J segment 0 bases; nucleotides outside the gene matches: 5. The germline V gene has CDR1 MNHNS and CDR2 SASEGT. This CDR3 has 15 amino acids. CDR3 nucleotide sequence: TGTGCCAGCAGTGACACGGACAGGAACTCCTACGAGCAGTACTTC. As protein: CASSDTDRNSYEQYF.

V usage is TRBV5-1 and J usage is TRBJ1-4; TRBD1 aligns across 8 bases. The CDR3 extends over 15 amino acids. The V gene's germline CDR1 is SGHRS and CDR2 YFSETQ. The V segment lost 3 bases and the J segment 4 bases; nucleotides outside the gene matches: 5. The CDR3 nucleotides read TGCGCCAGCAGCTCCCGACAGGGGATTAATGAAAAACTGTTTTTT. This gives the protein CASSSRQGINEKLFF.

The chain combines TRBV5-1 with TRBJ2-1; 10 nucleotides agree with TRBD2. Losses at the gene ends were 4 bases for V and 7 bases for J; bases not matched to a gene: 5. This CDR3 region has 14 residues. The V gene's germline CDR1 is SGHRS and CDR2 YFSETQ. The DNA for the CDR3 is TGCGCCAGCAGCCTGGGACTAGCGACGAATGAGCAGTTCTTC. This encodes CASSLGLATNEQFF.

This clone was observed a handful of times. This chain links TRBV6-5 with TRBJ2-1, with 12 bases lining up with TRBD2. Germline lookup yields CDR1 MNHEY and CDR2 SVGAGI. The CDR3 extends over 15 amino acids. Trimming at V came to 7 bases and at J to 6 bases, leaving 7 bases not matched to a gene. The chain's CDR3 is CASTGLAGSINEQFF. The CDR3 DNA follows: TGTGCCAGCACCGGACTAGCGGGATCTATCAATGAGCAGTTCTTC.

The gene calls are TRBV10-3 and TRBJ2-5; a possible D gene is TRBD1 (6 bases). The germline CDR1 and CDR2 sequences are ENHRY and SYGVKD. The germline V and J ends were trimmed by 9 bases and 3 bases, with 14 bases remaining between them. This CDR3 contains 13 residues. The CDR3: CAIKGGGEETQYF. The DNA for the CDR3 is TGTGCCATAAAAGGGGGTGGGGAAGAGACCCAGTACTTC.

The chain recombines TRBV27 with TRBJ1-2; 7 bases fit TRBD1. V lost 5 bases, J lost 3 bases, and 9 bases stayed unmatched. Germline CDR1 and CDR2: MNHEY and SMNVEV (reference sequence). The length of the CDR3 is 15 residues. CDR3 in DNA: TGTGCCAGCAGTCCCGCCCCCGACAGGGACTATGGCTACACCTTC. It specifies CASSPAPDRDYGYTF.

This clone has just one count. This sequence joins TRBV5-6 and TRBJ1-1; D might be TRBD1 (5 bases). Germline CDR1 is SGHDT and CDR2 is YYEEEE. Trimming took 5 bases from V and 7 from J, leaving 15 bases between them. The CDR3 has 13 amino acids. DNA for the CDR3: TGTGCCAGCAGTTGGGGGGTGGGCGGTGAAGCTTTCTTT. Its translation is CASSWGVGGEAFF.

V gene TRBV5-1 combines with J gene TRBJ2-2; the D gene is possibly TRBD1 (5 bases). Trimming removed 3 bases from V and 1 base from J, with 13 bases in between. CDR1 and CDR2 (germline): SGHRS, YFSETQ. The CDR3 runs 16 residues. The DNA of the CDR3 is TGCGCCAGCAGCTCGCCCAGGGTATTGAACACCGGGGAGCTGTTTTTT. Translation: CASSSPRVLNTGELFF.

The chain employs TRBV4-2 and TRBJ2-2, with 9 bases identical to TRBD2. With 2 bases clipped from V and 0 bases from J, the junction kept 10 bases outside the gene matches. This CDR3 comprises 19 residues. In germline, CDR1 is LGHNA, CDR2 YNFKEQ. CDR3 protein: CASSQRPSGVGTNTGELFF. The CDR3 DNA reads TGTGCCAGCAGCCAACGCCCTAGCGGGGTTGGAACGAACACCGGGGAGCTGTTTTTT.